This T cell receptor (beta chain) was sequenced for a study of shared clonotypes between healthy human individuals. Study conclusions and caveats: Among the subsets, naive ones generally showed larger estimated richness than memory ones. A handful of donors showed sharing of about 4.7% of naive CD4 clonotypes.

Healthy HIV-negative adults without recent acute infections or vaccinations served as donors. The protocol was immunoSEQ multiplex PCR, while the TCRdb copy is restricted to in-frame clones and leaves out a portion. The sample records around 990,000 clones, around 77% being singletons. As for this clone: Its antigen is not known.

Germline lookup yields CDR1 SNHLY and CDR2 FYNNEI. Trimming shortened V by 0 bases and J by 0 bases, and 16 bases separated the two germline ends. The CDR3 length is 18 residues. V usage is TRBV2 and J usage is TRBJ2-3, with D perhaps assigned TRBD1 or TRBD2 (6 bases each). The TCR comes from a man aged 18 to 29 in good health. Some clones in this sample may be carry-over from other donors' samples. The sequenced sample was memory CD4+ T cells from PBMCs. As for subset: CD45RA-negative fraction. Here the CDR3 reads CASSEARWGAASTDTQYF. DNA of the CDR3: TGTGCCAGCAGTGAAGCGCGGTGGGGGGCGGCTAGCACAGATACGCAGTATTTT.